This T cell receptor beta chain came from a study of blood T cell repertoires in COVID-19. Profiled with immunoSEQ multiplex PCR; TCRdb holds only in-frame clones, not every one. Of around 220,000 clones listed, roughly 80% are singletons. CDR3 length equals 15 residues. CDR1 SGHAT and CDR2 FQNNGV come from the germline V gene. The V gene end was trimmed by 0 bases and the J gene end by 1 base; junction bases not matched to a gene: 3. This chain connects TRBV11-2 to TRBJ2-7; 7 bases map to TRBD2. The sample comprised peripheral blood. This clonotype was obtained from a human donor in a cohort sampled during active COVID-19. The CDR3 coding sequence is TGTGCCAGCAGCTTAGAAGGCGGGAGTTCCTACGAGCAGTACTTC. Amino acid sequence: CASSLEGGSSYEQYF. Based on the CDR3 plus reference TRBV11-2 and TRBJ2-7, the full variable domain is EAGVAQSPRYKIIEKRQSVAFWCNPISGHATLYWYQQILGQGPKLLIQFQNNGVVDDSQLPKDRFSAERLKGVDSTLKIQPAKLEDSAVYLCASSLEGGSSYEQYFGPGTRLTVT.